This T cell receptor beta chain was sequenced in a study of lung T cells in sarcoidosis with Löfgren's syndrome (dated by TCRdb to about 2017). About the study as a whole: Sarcoidosis was characterized as a granulomatous disease that mainly affects the lungs and features an accumulation of CD4+ T cells in bronchoalveolar lavage fluid. The repertoire analyses focused on Löfgren's syndrome patients. Findings and caveats that apply to the study as a whole: Recognition of a sarcoidosis-associated antigen was merely suggested, with the antigen itself still putative and unidentified. In alphabeta pairing analysis, TRAV12-1 was found to pair preferentially with TRBV2, and CDR3 homology was shown by the resulting paired TCRs. CDR3 motifs in TRAV12-1 and TRBV2 were reported to be shared across several Lofgren's syndrome patients, which suggests public CD4+ TCR repertoires. TRAV12-1 and TRBV2 were reported as the most expanded V gene segments in Löfgren's syndrome patients compared with control subjects.

This clonotype was picked up many times. Its antigen is currently not known. The input lacks base qualities; no much larger clone sits a single base away. A distance of 16 bases separates the germline ends of V and J, which lose 0 bases and 16 bases respectively. CDR1 and CDR2 were assigned from the germline V gene as LGHNA and YNFKEQ. The CDR3 sequence holds 13 residues, the cysteine and phenylalanine included. Solely the CDR3 DNA is kept, with 39 bases framed from the first base. The listed sequencing device is Illumina MiSeq. The public reads were run again by TCRdb, first through fastp at Q25 and then through MiXCR, and only productive beta chains were kept. One record per CDR3 amino acid sequence lists the most common genes and DNA. Recorded for this sample are 15,000 to 20,000 distinct CDR3 sequences; about 20% of them occurred a single time. The top ten hold less than 5% of the sample.

This sequence uses TRBV4-2 and TRBJ1-5; the best D guess is TRBD1, with 5 bases matching. The TCR comes from a human donor with sarcoidosis (Löfgren's syndrome or another form), or a control subject (not recorded which). Specimen: CD4+ T cells from PBMCs. The nucleotide sequence reads TGTGCCAGCAGCCAAGATCTCGAGGGGTCCAACCATTTT. It encodes CASSQDLEGSNHF.